This TCR beta chain was sequenced during a study of T cell changes during pregnancy in multiple sclerosis. This CDR3 spans 11 amino acids. V was trimmed by 4 bases and J by 4 bases, leaving 5 bases between them. Germline values: CDR1 SGHAT, CDR2 FQNNGV. TCRdb's table, derived via immunoSEQ multiplex PCR, lists solely in-frame clones and lacks some. The sample holds about 51,000 clones, 90% to 95% seen once. The rearrangement uses TRBV11-2 and TRBJ2-7; no clear D gene. Sequenced here: CD4+ T cells from peripheral blood mononuclear cells, sampled in the second trimester of pregnancy. This clonotype originated in a female donor with multiple sclerosis, enrolled in a pregnancy study. This chain's CDR3 is CASSSHYEQYF. The CDR3 coding sequence is TGTGCCAGCAGCTCCCATTACGAGCAGTACTTC.